This is a list of T cell receptor beta chains from one sample in a study of blood T cells in healthy people across ages. TCRdb called the 5' RACE reads again in MiXCR, with one record for every CDR3 protein. The data contain about 600,000 distinct CDR3 sequences, about 45% of them singletons. The sample was blood. These receptor sequences come from a man older than 75 in good health. Each CDR3 is given with its conserved first and last residue. A D gene is named only where the DNA matches it firmly. For some rows the clone size is stated as once, few or many, or as a class when expanded; others skip it.

V	D	J	size	CDR3	DNA
TRBV4-2	.	TRBJ2-2	.	CASSQDERRGNTGELFF	TGTGCCAGCAGCCAAGATGAACGCAGGGGGAACACCGGGGAGCTGTTTTTT
TRBV7-7	TRBD2	TRBJ2-5	.	CASSSLAGDQETQYF	TGTGCTAGCAGCTCCTTAGCGGGGGACCAAGAGACCCAGTACTTC
TRBV3-1	.	TRBJ1-5	.	CASSQGQGINQPQHF	TGTGCCAGCAGCCAGGGGCAGGGTATTAATCAGCCCCAGCATTTT
TRBV29-1	TRBD2	TRBJ2-7	.	CSVAGLAGAYEQYF	TGCAGCGTTGCCGGACTAGCGGGAGCCTACGAGCAGTACTTC
TRBV9	.	TRBJ2-7	.	CASSVDSRGAYEQYF	TGTGCCAGCAGCGTAGACAGCAGGGGAGCCTACGAGCAGTACTTC
TRBV12-3/TRBV12-4	.	TRBJ1-4	few	CASSQGGNEKLFF	TGTGCCAGCAGTCAAGGGGGTAATGAAAAACTGTTTTTT
TRBV29-1	.	TRBJ2-3	few	CSVAERVGGTQYF	TGCAGCGTTGCAGAGAGGGTAGGGGGTACGCAGTATTTT
TRBV20-1	.	TRBJ1-1	.	CSARRQQNTEAFF	TGCAGTGCTAGGCGACAGCAGAACACTGAAGCTTTCTTT
TRBV7-9	.	TRBJ2-7	.	CASSPRDFAYTYEQYF	TGTGCCAGCAGCCCCCGGGACTTCGCCTACACCTACGAGCAGTACTTC
TRBV20-1	TRBD2	TRBJ2-2	.	CSAKRLAGANTGELFF	TGCAGTGCTAAAAGACTAGCGGGGGCCAACACCGGGGAGCTGTTTTTT
TRBV20-1	.	TRBJ2-5	few	CSASRGRPGETQYF	TGCAGTGCTAGTAGAGGACGCCCCGGGGAGACCCAGTACTTC
TRBV20-1	TRBD2	TRBJ2-5	few	CSARVLAGVEETQYF	TGCAGTGCTAGGGTACTAGCGGGAGTCGAAGAGACCCAGTACTTC
TRBV3-1	.	TRBJ1-2	.	CASSPRGRDYGYTF	TGTGCCAGCAGCCCCAGGGGCCGGGACTATGGCTACACCTTC
TRBV20-1	.	TRBJ1-5	few	CSAREDANQPQHF	TGCAGTGCTAGAGAGGACGCTAATCAGCCCCAGCATTTT
TRBV12-3/TRBV12-4	.	TRBJ2-7	.	CASSRGGPRYEQYF	TGTGCCAGCAGCCGCGGAGGGCCGCGCTACGAGCAGTACTTC
TRBV20-1	.	TRBJ2-7	.	CSAEHRDTIYEQYF	TGCAGTGCTGAACACAGGGACACGATCTACGAGCAGTACTTC
TRBV4-1	TRBD2	TRBJ2-1	.	CASSQARSGLYNEQFF	TGCGCCAGCAGCCAAGCCCGTAGCGGGCTTTACAATGAGCAGTTCTTC
TRBV20-1	.	TRBJ2-4	.	CSASRLVRDIQYF	TGCAGTGCTAGTCGGCTAGTGAGGGACATTCAGTACTTC
TRBV21-1	.	TRBJ1-1	.	CASSSSRHTEAFF	TGTGCCAGCAGCTCTTCGAGGCACACTGAAGCTTTCTTT
TRBV7-9	.	TRBJ2-1	.	CVSSLELGTAEQFF	TGTGTCAGCAGCTTAGAGCTCGGAACAGCTGAGCAGTTCTTC
TRBV30	.	TRBJ2-7	.	CAWSKGGATGAREQYF	TGTGCCTGGAGTAAGGGGGGCGCGACTGGGGCGCGCGAGCAGTACTTC
TRBV10-3	.	TRBJ1-2	.	CAISELVAGYTF	TGTGCCATCAGTGAGTTAGTAGCCGGCTACACCTTC
TRBV7-9	.	TRBJ1-2	.	CASSLWVQQNYGYTF	TGTGCCAGCAGCTTATGGGTACAGCAAAACTATGGCTACACCTTC
TRBV29-1	.	TRBJ1-1	.	CSVVMGLGNTEAFF	TGCAGCGTTGTGATGGGGCTGGGGAACACTGAAGCTTTCTTT
TRBV6-5	.	TRBJ1-1	few	CASRGTSGGTVRAFF	TGTGCCAGCAGGGGCACTAGTGGGGGGACTGTAAGAGCTTTCTTT
TRBV20-1	TRBD1	TRBJ1-5	.	CSAPRPQGTGGQPQHF	TGCAGTGCCCCTAGACCGCAAGGGACAGGGGGTCAGCCCCAGCATTTT
TRBV20-1	TRBD2	TRBJ2-3	few	CSARDTTSGTADTQYF	TGCAGTGCTAGAGATACCACTAGCGGGACGGCAGATACGCAGTATTTT
TRBV30	TRBD1	TRBJ2-7	.	CAFGTGDYEQYF	TGTGCCTTCGGGACAGGGGACTACGAGCAGTACTTC
TRBV6-6	TRBD1	TRBJ1-2	many	CASSGQGDGYTF	TGTGCCAGCAGCGGACAGGGCGATGGCTACACCTTC
TRBV2	TRBD2	TRBJ2-3	.	CASRPPGGSTDTQYF	TGTGCCAGCAGGCCGCCGGGGGGGAGCACAGATACGCAGTATTTT
TRBV7-9	.	TRBJ1-4	.	CASSPSRGSEKLFF	TGTGCCAGCAGCCCAAGTCGGGGCTCAGAAAAACTGTTTTTT
TRBV20-1	TRBD1	TRBJ2-1	.	CSARGDSNEQFF	TGCAGTGCTAGAGGGGACAGCAATGAGCAGTTCTTC
TRBV4-1	.	TRBJ1-5	.	CASSPVIPNQPQHF	TGCGCCAGCAGCCCTGTCATCCCTAATCAGCCCCAGCATTTT
TRBV3-1	.	TRBJ2-1	.	CASSQEGGDNEQFF	TGTGCCAGCAGCCAAGAGGGCGGAGACAATGAGCAGTTCTTC
TRBV20-1	TRBD2	TRBJ2-5	.	CSASGLDQETQYF	TGCAGTGCTAGCGGACTAGATCAAGAGACCCAGTACTTC
TRBV6-5	.	TRBJ1-2	.	CASSYSETGMNNYGYTF	TGTGCCAGCAGTTACTCCGAGACAGGAATGAATAACTATGGCTACACCTTC
TRBV4-3	.	TRBJ2-7	few	CASSHRPEEAYEQYF	TGCGCCAGCAGCCACCGCCCCGAGGAGGCCTACGAGCAGTACTTC
TRBV6-6	TRBD1	TRBJ1-2	many	CASSYSGQGNYGYTF	TGTGCCAGCAGTTACTCGGGACAGGGGAACTATGGCTACACCTTC
TRBV20-1	.	TRBJ2-3	once	CSATGIALNTQYF	TGCAGTGCAACCGGGATAGCATTGAATACGCAGTATTTT
TRBV7-9	.	TRBJ2-7	few	CASSHDWGYEQYF	TGTGCCAGCAGCCACGATTGGGGCTACGAGCAGTACTTC
TRBV20-1	.	TRBJ2-5	.	CSASSTAEGQYF	TGCAGTGCTAGTTCGACAGCCGAGGGCCAGTACTTC
TRBV5-1	TRBD1	TRBJ2-1	.	CASSRDRSIDEQFF	TGCGCCAGCAGCCGGGACAGGTCGATCGATGAGCAGTTCTTC
TRBV6-2/TRBV6-3	.	TRBJ2-7	few	CASSHSPGGFYEQYF	TGTGCCAGCAGTCACTCGCCCGGGGGCTTCTACGAGCAGTACTTC
TRBV7-2	.	TRBJ2-5	.	CASSLAAVSGETQYF	TGTGCCAGCAGCTTAGCGGCGGTGTCCGGAGAGACCCAGTACTTC